A single sample is the source of the 3 T cell receptor beta chains below, sequenced in a study of blood T cell repertoires in COVID-19. Clones were sequenced by immunoSEQ multiplex PCR, and TCRdb holds only the in-frame ones, with some missing. The sample yields about 280,000 clones, roughly 86% seen once. The specimen sequenced was peripheral blood. Source of these receptors: a woman aged 25-40 years who had recovered from COVID-19.

This rearrangement joins TRBV6-6 to TRBJ2-4, with TRBD2 identical over 10 bases. The CDR3 length is 17 residues. Germline lookup yields CDR1 MNHNY and CDR2 SVGAGI (reference sequence). The V and J ends lost 5 bases and 9 bases, in that order; junction bases with no gene match: 16. The CDR3 coding sequence is TGTGCCAGCAGTCCCCGTGCAGCGGGAGGGCCACAAACCATTCAGTACTTC. Translated: CASSPRAAGGPQTIQYF.

Points on this clone: An end of the junction does not agree with germline; a read error may underlie this. The chain joins TRBV7-7 to TRBJ2-5, with a weak D call TRBD1 (5 bases). The CDR3 loop spans 12 amino acids. CDR1 is SSHAT and CDR2 is FNYEAQ in the germline V gene (reference sequence). Here the CDR3 DNA reads TGTGCTAGCAGCAAAGGGGTTGGGACCCAGTACTTC. This encodes CASSKGVGTQYF.

This chain uses TRBV6-2 or TRBV6-3 with TRBJ2-7, with D unclear. The CDR3 has 11 amino acids. In germline, CDR1 is MNHEY, CDR2 SVGEGT. V was pared by 6 bases and J by 6 bases, with 9 bases between. The CDR3 region is CASSISSEQYF. The DNA of the CDR3 is TGTGCCAGCAGCATTAGTAGCGAGCAGTACTTC.